This TCR beta chain was obtained from a study of ipilimumab plus nivolumab after autologous stem cell transplantation. Study information: Patients received a median of about 5 ipilimumab and roughly 8 nivolumab doses.

Trimming shortened V by 0 bases and J by 6 bases, and 15 bases separated the two germline ends. CDR3 size: 16 residues. The germline V gene has CDR1 SGDLS and CDR2 YYNGEE. Patients got 3 mg/kg IV nivolumab weeks 1, 4, 7, 10, then biweekly through week 26. Clones were sequenced by immunoSEQ multiplex PCR, and TCRdb holds only the in-frame ones, with some missing. Of 22,000 or so clones listed, roughly 69% are singletons. The TCR originated in a male donor with diffuse large B-cell lymphoma. The sequencing used PBMCs, collected in a trial of ipilimumab plus nivolumab as post-transplant consolidation. The chain has TRBV9 and TRBJ2-2; D unresolved. CDR3 loop: CASSVGPTSVPGELFF. The CDR3 bases are TGTGCCAGCAGCGTAGGACCCACTTCGGTCCCCGGGGAGCTGTTTTTT.